The present T cell receptor beta chain was sequenced within a study of spatial heterogeneity in lung cancer. Trimming removed 2 bases at V and 5 bases at J, with 13 bases between. In germline, CDR1 is SEHNR, CDR2 FQNEAQ (reference sequence). The CDR3 extends over 15 amino acids. The time point here: sample taken at primary tumor resection. Whole RNA, isolated from tumor, nontumor lung or frozen PBMC, was sequenced without prior sorting. A distinct unique molecular identifier was carried by each TCR cDNA molecule. In TCRdb, the 5' RACE reads were re-called with MiXCR into one record per CDR3 protein. The data contain about 22,000 distinct CDR3 sequences, around 5.8% of them singletons.

The chain carries TRBV7-9 and TRBJ2-4, with D tentatively TRBD1 or TRBD2 (5 bases each). This sequence originates from a male donor with early-stage non-small cell lung cancer. Sequencing used PBMCs, obtained at surgery. The CDR3 loop is CASSLRRGAENIQYF. CDR3 sequence (DNA): TGTGCCAGCAGCTTAAGACGGGGCGCAGAAAACATTCAGTACTTC.